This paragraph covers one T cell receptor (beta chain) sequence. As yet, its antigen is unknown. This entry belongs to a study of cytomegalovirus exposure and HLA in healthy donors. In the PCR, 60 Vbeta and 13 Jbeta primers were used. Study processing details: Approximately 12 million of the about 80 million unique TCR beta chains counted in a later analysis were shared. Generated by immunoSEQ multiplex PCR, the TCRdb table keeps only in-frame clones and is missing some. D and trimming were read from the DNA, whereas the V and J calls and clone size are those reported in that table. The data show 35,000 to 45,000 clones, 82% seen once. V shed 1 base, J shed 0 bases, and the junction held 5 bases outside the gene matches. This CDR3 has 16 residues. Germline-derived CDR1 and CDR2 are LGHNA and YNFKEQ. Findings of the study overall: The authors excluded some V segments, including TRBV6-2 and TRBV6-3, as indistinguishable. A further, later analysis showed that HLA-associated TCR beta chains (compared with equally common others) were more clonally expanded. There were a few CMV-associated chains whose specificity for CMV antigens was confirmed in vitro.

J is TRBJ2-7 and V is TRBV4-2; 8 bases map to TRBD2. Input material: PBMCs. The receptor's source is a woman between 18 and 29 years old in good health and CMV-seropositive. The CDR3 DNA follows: TGTGCCAGCAGCCAAGTGGTTAGCGGGGACTCCTACGAGCAGTACTTC. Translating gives CASSQVVSGDSYEQYF.